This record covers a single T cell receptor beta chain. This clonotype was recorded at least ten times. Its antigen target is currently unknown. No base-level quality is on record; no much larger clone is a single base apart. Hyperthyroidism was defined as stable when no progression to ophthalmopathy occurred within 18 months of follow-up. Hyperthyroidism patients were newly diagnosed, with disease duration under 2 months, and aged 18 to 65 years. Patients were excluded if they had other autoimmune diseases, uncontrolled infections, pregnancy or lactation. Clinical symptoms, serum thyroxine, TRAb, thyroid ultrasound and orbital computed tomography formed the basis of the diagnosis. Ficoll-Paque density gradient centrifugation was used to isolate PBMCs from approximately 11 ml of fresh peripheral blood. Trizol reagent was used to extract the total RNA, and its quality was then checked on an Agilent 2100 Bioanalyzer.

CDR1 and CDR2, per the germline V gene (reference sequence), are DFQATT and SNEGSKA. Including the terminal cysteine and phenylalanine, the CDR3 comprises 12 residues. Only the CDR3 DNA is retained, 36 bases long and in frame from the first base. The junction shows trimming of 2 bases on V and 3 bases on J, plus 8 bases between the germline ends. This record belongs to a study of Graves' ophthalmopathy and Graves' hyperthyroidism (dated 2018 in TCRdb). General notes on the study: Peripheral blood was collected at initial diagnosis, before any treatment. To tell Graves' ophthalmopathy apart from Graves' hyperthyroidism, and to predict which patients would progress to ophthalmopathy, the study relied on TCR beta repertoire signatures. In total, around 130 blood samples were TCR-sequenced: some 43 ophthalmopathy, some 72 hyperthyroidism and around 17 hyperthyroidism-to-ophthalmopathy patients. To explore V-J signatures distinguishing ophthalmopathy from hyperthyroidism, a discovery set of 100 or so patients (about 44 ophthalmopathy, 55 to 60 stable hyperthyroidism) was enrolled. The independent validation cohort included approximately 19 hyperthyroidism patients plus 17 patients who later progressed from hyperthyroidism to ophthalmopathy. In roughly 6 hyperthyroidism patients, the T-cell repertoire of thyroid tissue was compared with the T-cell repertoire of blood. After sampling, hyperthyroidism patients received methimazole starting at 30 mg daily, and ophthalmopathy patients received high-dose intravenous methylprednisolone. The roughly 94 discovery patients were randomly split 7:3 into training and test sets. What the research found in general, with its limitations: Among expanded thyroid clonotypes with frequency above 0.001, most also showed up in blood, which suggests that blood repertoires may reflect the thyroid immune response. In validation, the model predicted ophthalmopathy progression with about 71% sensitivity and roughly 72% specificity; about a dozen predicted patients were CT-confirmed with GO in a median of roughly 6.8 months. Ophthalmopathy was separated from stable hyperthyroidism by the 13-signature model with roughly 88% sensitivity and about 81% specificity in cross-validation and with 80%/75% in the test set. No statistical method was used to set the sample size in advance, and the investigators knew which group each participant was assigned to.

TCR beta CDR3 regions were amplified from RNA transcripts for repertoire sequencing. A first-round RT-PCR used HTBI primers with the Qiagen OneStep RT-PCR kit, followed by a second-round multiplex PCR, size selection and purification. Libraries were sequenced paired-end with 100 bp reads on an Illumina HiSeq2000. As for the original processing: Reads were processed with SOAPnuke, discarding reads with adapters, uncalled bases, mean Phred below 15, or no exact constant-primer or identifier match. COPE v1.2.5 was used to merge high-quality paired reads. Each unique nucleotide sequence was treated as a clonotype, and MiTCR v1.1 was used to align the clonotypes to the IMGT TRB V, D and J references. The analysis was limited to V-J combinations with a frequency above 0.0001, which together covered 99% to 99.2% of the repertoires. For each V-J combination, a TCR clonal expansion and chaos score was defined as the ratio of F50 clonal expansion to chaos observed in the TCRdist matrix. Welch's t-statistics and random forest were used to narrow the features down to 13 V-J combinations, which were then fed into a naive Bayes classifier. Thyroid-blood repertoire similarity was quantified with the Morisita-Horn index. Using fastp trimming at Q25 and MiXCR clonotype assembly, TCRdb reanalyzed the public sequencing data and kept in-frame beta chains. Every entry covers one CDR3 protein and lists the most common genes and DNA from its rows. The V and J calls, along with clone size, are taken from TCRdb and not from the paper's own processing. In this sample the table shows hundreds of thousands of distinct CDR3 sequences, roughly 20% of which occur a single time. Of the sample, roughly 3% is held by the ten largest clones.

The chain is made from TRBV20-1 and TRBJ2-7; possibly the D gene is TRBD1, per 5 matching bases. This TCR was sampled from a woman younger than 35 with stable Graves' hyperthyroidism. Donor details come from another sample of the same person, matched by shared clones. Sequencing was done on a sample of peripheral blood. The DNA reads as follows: TGCAGTGCTAGATTACAGGTCTACGAGCAGTACTTC. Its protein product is CSARLQVYEQYF.